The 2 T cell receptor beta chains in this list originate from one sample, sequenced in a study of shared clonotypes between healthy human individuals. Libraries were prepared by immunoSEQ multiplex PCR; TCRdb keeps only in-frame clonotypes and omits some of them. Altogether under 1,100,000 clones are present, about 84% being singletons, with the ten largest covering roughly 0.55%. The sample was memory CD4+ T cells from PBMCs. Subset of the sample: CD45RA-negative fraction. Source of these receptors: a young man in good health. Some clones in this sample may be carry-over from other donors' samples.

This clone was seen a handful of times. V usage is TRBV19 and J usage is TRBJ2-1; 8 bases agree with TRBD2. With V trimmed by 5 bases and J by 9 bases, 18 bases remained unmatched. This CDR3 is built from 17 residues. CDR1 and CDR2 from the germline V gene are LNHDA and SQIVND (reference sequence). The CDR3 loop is CASSRLGLVQLGFEQFF. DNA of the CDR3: TGTGCCAGTAGTCGCCTGGGACTAGTTCAGTTAGGGTTTGAGCAGTTCTTC.

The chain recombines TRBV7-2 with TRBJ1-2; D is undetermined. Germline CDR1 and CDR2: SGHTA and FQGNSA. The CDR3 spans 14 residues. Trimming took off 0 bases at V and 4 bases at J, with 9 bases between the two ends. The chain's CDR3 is CASSLAATFYGYTF. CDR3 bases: TGTGCCAGCAGCTTAGCGGCGACGTTCTATGGCTACACCTTC.